Shown below are 17 T cell receptor beta chains from a single sample sequenced in a study of blood T cell repertoires in COVID-19. Libraries were prepared by immunoSEQ multiplex PCR; TCRdb keeps only in-frame clonotypes and omits some of them. This table holds around 300,000 clones, about 80% found once. The source material was peripheral blood. These TCRs come from a woman aged 45 to 65 who had recovered from COVID-19.

J is TRBJ1-2 and V is TRBV5-6; 9 bases line up with TRBD1. The CDR3 covers 15 residues. The junction had 10 bases not matched to a gene; V was cut back by 5 bases and J by 5 bases. Germline V gene lookup returns CDR1 SGHDT and CDR2 YYEEEE. CDR3 in amino acids: CASRPGQGLGYGYTF. The CDR3 region has the DNA TGTGCCAGCAGGCCAGGACAGGGGTTAGGTTATGGCTACACCTTC. Complete variable domain (other parts from reference TRBV5-6 and TRBJ1-2): DAGVTQSPTHLIKTRGQQVTLRCSPKSGHDTVSWYQQALGQGPQFIFQYYEEEERQRGNFPDRFSGHQFPNYSSELNVNALLLGDSALYLCASRPGQGLGYGYTFGSGTRLTVV.

The chain uses TRBV27 and TRBJ2-7, with 11 nucleotides matching TRBD2. Unmatched junction bases numbered 7, after V lost 3 bases and J lost 3 bases. The CDR3 sequence is 16 residues long. Looked up from germline, CDR1 is MNHEY and CDR2 is SMNVEV (reference sequence). The DNA of the CDR3 is TGTGCCAGCAGTTTTTCATCCGGGACTAGCGGCTACGAGCAGTACTTC. It is translated as CASSFSSGTSGYEQYF.

The chain joins TRBV25-1 to TRBJ2-2; D is undetermined. Germline V gene sequence: CDR1 MGHDK, CDR2 SYGVNS. The germline V and J ends were trimmed by 2 bases and 8 bases, with 6 bases remaining between them. The length of the CDR3 is 12 residues. CDR3 nucleotide sequence: TGTGCCAGCAGTGAAGAGGAGGGGGAGCTGTTTTTT. Protein: CASSEEEGELFF.

The chain recombines TRBV9 with TRBJ2-3; 9 positions match TRBD2. In germline, CDR1 is SGDLS, CDR2 YYNGEE. CDR3 length: 15 residues. Losses at the gene ends were 4 bases for V and 2 bases for J; bases not matched to a gene: 5. The CDR3 loop reads CASSNSGGYTDTQYF. CDR3 sequence (DNA): TGTGCCAGCAGCAATAGCGGGGGATACACAGATACGCAGTATTTT.

The chain joins TRBV28 to TRBJ2-5; 8 bases are shared with TRBD1. V gave up 6 bases and J gave up 5 bases; unmatched junction bases: 5. There are 13 residues in the CDR3. Germline V gives CDR1 MDHEN, CDR2 SYDVKM. The CDR3 spells CASSYQGAETQYF. The CDR3 bases are TGTGCCAGCAGCTACCAGGGGGCGGAGACCCAGTACTTC.

The chain couples TRBV27 to TRBJ2-2; D is uncertain. The V gene lost 1 base and the J gene lost 13 bases, with 13 bases spanning the gap. This CDR3 region has 13 residues. Germline V CDR1 and CDR2: MNHEY, SMNVEV (reference sequence). In DNA form, the CDR3 reads TGTGCCAGCAGTTTATTACCGAATTCGGGGCTGTTTTTT. Amino acids: CASSLLPNSGLFF.

V and J are TRBV7-2 and TRBJ1-4, with D maybe TRBD1 (6 bases). This CDR3 region has 16 residues. Trimming took 5 bases from V and 2 from J, leaving 15 bases between them. Germline CDR1 and CDR2: SGHTA and FQGNSA. The CDR3 protein is CASSQGQGWTNEKLFF. In DNA, the CDR3 is TGTGCCAGCAGCCAGGGGCAGGGGTGGACTAATGAAAAACTGTTTTTT.

The count of this clone is one. J is TRBJ2-2 and V is TRBV24-1; possible D gene TRBD1, 8 bases. The V gene lost 3 bases and the J gene lost 5 bases, with 18 bases spanning the gap. CDR3 length: 17 residues. Germline V gene lookup returns CDR1 KGHDR and CDR2 SFDVKD. The CDR3 bases are TGTGCCACCAGTGATCCCCGGACAGGGAGGGGAACCGGGGAGCTGTTTTTT. Translation: CATSDPRTGRGTGELFF.

The chain combines TRBV23-1 with TRBJ2-7; 11 nucleotides line up with TRBD2. TRBV23-1 is labeled an ORF, and its function is uncertain. The J segment lost 4 bases and the V segment lost 6 bases, leaving 17 bases of the junction unmatched. The CDR3 sequence is 18 residues long. The CDR3 here is CASRRKVASGRTRYEQYF. The DNA of the CDR3 is TGCGCCAGCAGACGCAAGGTGGCTAGCGGGAGGACACGATACGAGCAGTACTTC.

This clone was detected only once. The CDR3 loop reads CASSVTTSGSWDTQYF. The CDR3 nucleotides read TGTGCCAGCAGCGTAACGACTAGCGGGAGTTGGGATACGCAGTATTTT. The J gene is TRBJ2-3, the V gene TRBV9; TRBD2 matches at 12 bases. The CDR3 consists of 16 residues. Trimming removed 1 base from V and 6 bases from J; junction bases left unmatched: 6. CDR1 and CDR2 from the germline V gene are SGDLS and YYNGEE.

V gene TRBV19 combines with J gene TRBJ2-2; TRBD1 matches at 9 bases. V shed 10 bases and J 7 bases; nucleotides not matched to a gene: 10. The CDR3 loop spans 14 amino acids. Per germline, CDR1 LNHDA and CDR2 SQIVND (reference sequence). This CDR3 reads CATNPGQGVGELFF. In DNA, the CDR3 is TGTGCCACTAATCCGGGACAGGGAGTCGGGGAGCTGTTTTTT.

The chain combines TRBV5-1 with TRBJ2-3; D remains unclear. The V gene lost 0 bases and the J gene lost 4 bases, with 12 bases spanning the gap. Germline V lookup: CDR1 SGHRS, CDR2 YFSETQ. The length of the CDR3 is 15 residues. The CDR3 DNA reads as TGCGCCAGCAGCTTGGGTGGAGACGACTCAGATACGCAGTATTTT. Its protein is CASSLGGDDSDTQYF.

The V call is TRBV5-1, the J call TRBJ1-4; D is undetermined. This CDR3 spans 15 amino acids. With 5 bases removed from V and 5 bases from J, the gap between germline ends came to 16 bases. Germline loops: CDR1 SGHRS, CDR2 YFSETQ. The CDR3 DNA sequence: TGCGCCAGCAGACCCGAAGACACGGGAAATGAAAAACTGTTTTTT. The encoded protein is CASRPEDTGNEKLFF.

This sequence joins TRBV18 and TRBJ1-1; D ambiguous. The ends were cut back, 2 bases at V and 5 bases at J, with 18 bases in the middle. CDR1 and CDR2 (germline): KGHSH, LQKENI. The CDR3 runs 16 residues. The CDR3 nucleotides are TGTGCCAGCTCACCATCCCCTCCCGCGGGAAGAACTGAAGCTTTCTTT. As protein: CASSPSPPAGRTEAFF.

This rearrangement joins TRBV5-8 to TRBJ2-7; 8 bases are a match to TRBD2. Per the germline V gene, CDR1 is SGHTS and CDR2 is YDEGEE. V lost 0 bases to trimming and J lost 0 bases; unmatched junction nucleotides: 8. The CDR3 has 17 residues. CDR3 coding DNA: TGTGCCAGCAGCTTGGCTACGGGCGGGAGGAGCTCCTACGAGCAGTACTTC. Translated, it gives CASSLATGGRSSYEQYF.

In this sample, this clone turned up once. The chain couples TRBV7-2 to TRBJ2-7; TRBD1 matches 9 bases. Trimming took 5 bases from V and 7 from J; bases not matched to a gene: 9. The CDR3 sequence is 14 residues long. From germline, CDR1 is SGHTA and CDR2 FQGNSA. The CDR3 is CASSPNRGLWEQYF. The CDR3 bases are TGTGCCAGCAGCCCAAACAGGGGGCTCTGGGAGCAGTACTTC.

The V gene is TRBV27, the J gene TRBJ2-5; perhaps TRBD1 as D (6 bases). CDR3 length equals 15 residues. V lost 2 bases, J lost 2 bases, and 12 bases lay in between. Germline assignment: CDR1 MNHEY and CDR2 SMNVEV (reference sequence). In DNA form, the CDR3 reads TGTGCCAGCAGTTTAGGGCAGGGACATCAAGAGACCCAGTACTTC. Translating it yields CASSLGQGHQETQYF.